The rows below give T cell receptor beta chains drawn from one sample of a study of T cell repertoires in cytomegalovirus infection. TCRdb independently ran MiXCR on the reads; one entry per CDR3 protein. The data show around 250,000 distinct CDR3 sequences, approximately 17% seen once. Sequencing used CD8+ T cells from PBMCs. These receptors were collected from a human donor in good health (CMV status not recorded). Some clones in this sample may be carry-over from other donors' samples. The CDR3 runs from the conserved cysteine through the conserved F or W. Fields, in order: V gene, D gene, J gene, clone size, CDR3 protein, CDR3 DNA. The D gene is left open where the match is weak. Some rows mark clone size as missing; the rest say once, few, many or name a class of expanded clone.

v_gene: TRBV28
d_gene: -
j_gene: TRBJ2-1
abundance: many
CDR3aa: CASSLGQANEQFF
CDR3nt: TGTGCCAGCAGTTTAGGGCAAGCCAATGAGCAGTTCTTC

v_gene: TRBV2
d_gene: -
j_gene: TRBJ1-5
abundance: few
CDR3aa: CASRAVIDQPQHF
CDR3nt: TGTGCCAGCAGGGCTGTAATCGATCAGCCCCAGCATTTT

v_gene: TRBV27
d_gene: -
j_gene: TRBJ2-7
abundance: -
CDR3aa: CASSGGGQNYEQYF
CDR3nt: TGTGCCAGCAGTGGGGGGGGACAGAACTACGAGCAGTACTTC

v_gene: TRBV7-2
d_gene: TRBD1
j_gene: TRBJ2-1
abundance: many
CDR3aa: CASRYRQGAYEQFF
CDR3nt: TGTGCCAGCAGGTATAGACAGGGGGCTTATGAGCAGTTCTTC

v_gene: TRBV12-3/TRBV12-4
d_gene: -
j_gene: TRBJ2-5
abundance: many
CDR3aa: CASSPWTGRAETQYF
CDR3nt: TGTGCCAGCAGTCCATGGACCGGACGGGCGGAGACCCAGTACTTC

v_gene: TRBV7-9
d_gene: -
j_gene: TRBJ1-1
abundance: few
CDR3aa: CASSPRTGGRVTEAFF
CDR3nt: TGTGCCAGCAGCCCGCGAACCGGCGGTCGGGTCACTGAAGCTTTCTTT

v_gene: TRBV27
d_gene: TRBD2
j_gene: TRBJ2-1
abundance: -
CDR3aa: CASSTVPGTRYGEQFF
CDR3nt: TGTGCCAGCAGTACTGTCCCCGGGACTAGATATGGCGAGCAGTTCTTC

v_gene: TRBV7-3
d_gene: TRBD1
j_gene: TRBJ1-1
abundance: many
CDR3aa: CASSLSGTGYRNTEAFF
CDR3nt: TGTGCCAGCAGCTTAAGTGGGACAGGGTACCGAAACACTGAAGCTTTCTTT

v_gene: TRBV4-2
d_gene: TRBD2
j_gene: TRBJ2-1
abundance: -
CDR3aa: CASSQVAGEVNEQFF
CDR3nt: TGTGCCAGCAGCCAAGTAGCGGGGGAGGTGAATGAGCAGTTCTTC

v_gene: TRBV4-1
d_gene: TRBD2
j_gene: TRBJ2-3
abundance: -
CDR3aa: CASSQIRLAGSTDTQYF
CDR3nt: TGCGCCAGCAGCCAGATAAGACTAGCGGGCAGCACAGATACGCAGTATTTT

v_gene: TRBV5-6
d_gene: -
j_gene: TRBJ1-1
abundance: few
CDR3aa: CASSLGARGPTEAFF
CDR3nt: TGTGCCAGCAGCTTGGGGGCGAGGGGCCCCACTGAAGCTTTCTTT

v_gene: TRBV4-1
d_gene: -
j_gene: TRBJ2-1
abundance: few
CDR3aa: CASSQKGELSGATYNEQFF
CDR3nt: TGCGCCAGCAGCCAAAAGGGGGAATTGAGCGGGGCAACCTACAATGAGCAGTTCTTC

v_gene: TRBV7-9
d_gene: -
j_gene: TRBJ1-2
abundance: -
CDR3aa: CASSLDEGLDGYTF
CDR3nt: TGTGCCAGCAGCTTAGATGAGGGTCTGGATGGCTACACCTTC

v_gene: TRBV5-1
d_gene: -
j_gene: TRBJ2-1
abundance: few
CDR3aa: CASRDEQFF
CDR3nt: TGCGCCAGCAGAGATGAGCAGTTCTTC

v_gene: TRBV4-1
d_gene: TRBD2
j_gene: TRBJ2-7
abundance: -
CDR3aa: CASSRVPTGLAGADTFYEQYF
CDR3nt: TGCGCCAGCAGCCGAGTACCGACGGGACTAGCGGGAGCCGATACCTTCTACGAGCAGTACTTC

v_gene: TRBV7-2
d_gene: -
j_gene: TRBJ2-3
abundance: many
CDR3aa: CASDSKITDTQYF
CDR3nt: TGTGCCAGCGACTCTAAAATCACAGATACGCAGTATTTT

v_gene: TRBV6-2/TRBV6-3
d_gene: TRBD1
j_gene: TRBJ1-1
abundance: -
CDR3aa: CASSYGPGGFDTEAFF
CDR3nt: TGTGCCAGCAGTTACGGGCCAGGGGGCTTCGACACTGAAGCTTTCTTT

v_gene: TRBV2
d_gene: TRBD1
j_gene: TRBJ2-2
abundance: few
CDR3aa: CASTAGTGQNFANTGELFF
CDR3nt: TGTGCCAGCACGGCAGGGACGGGACAGAATTTCGCGAACACCGGGGAGCTGTTTTTT

v_gene: TRBV6-5
d_gene: TRBD1
j_gene: TRBJ2-7
abundance: many
CDR3aa: CASSYSMGAGGASYEQYF
CDR3nt: TGTGCCAGCAGTTACTCGATGGGCGCAGGGGGCGCTTCCTACGAGCAGTACTTC

v_gene: TRBV20-1
d_gene: -
j_gene: TRBJ2-1
abundance: -
CDR3aa: CSARDLRSISYNEQFF
CDR3nt: TGCAGTGCTAGAGATCTAAGGAGCATCTCCTACAATGAGCAGTTCTTC

v_gene: TRBV28
d_gene: TRBD1
j_gene: TRBJ1-6
abundance: -
CDR3aa: CASSTTGQLFWDSPLHF
CDR3nt: TGTGCCAGCAGCACCACGGGACAGCTCTTCTGGGATTCACCCCTCCACTTT

v_gene: TRBV5-6
d_gene: TRBD1
j_gene: TRBJ1-2
abundance: few
CDR3aa: CASSPGQGRSWGYTF
CDR3nt: TGTGCCAGCAGCCCAGGACAGGGGAGGTCTTGGGGCTACACCTTC

v_gene: TRBV7-2
d_gene: TRBD1
j_gene: TRBJ1-6
abundance: many
CDR3aa: CASSLDRSSYNSPLHF
CDR3nt: TGTGCCAGCAGCTTGGACAGGAGCTCCTATAATTCACCCCTCCACTTT

v_gene: TRBV5-5
d_gene: -
j_gene: TRBJ1-5
abundance: -
CDR3aa: CASSLGPDGQPQHF
CDR3nt: TGTGCCAGCAGCTTGGGCCCAGACGGTCAGCCCCAGCATTTT

v_gene: TRBV12-3/TRBV12-4
d_gene: TRBD1
j_gene: TRBJ1-1
abundance: -
CDR3aa: CASSPRQGNTEAFF
CDR3nt: TGTGCCAGCAGTCCCCGACAGGGAAACACTGAAGCTTTCTTT

v_gene: TRBV6-5
d_gene: TRBD1
j_gene: TRBJ2-3
abundance: -
CDR3aa: CASSSRGPSTQYF
CDR3nt: TGTGCCAGCAGTTCCAGGGGGCCCTCTACGCAGTATTTT

v_gene: TRBV7-9
d_gene: -
j_gene: TRBJ1-1
abundance: -
CDR3aa: CASSWTYTEAFF
CDR3nt: TGTGCCAGCAGTTGGACCTATACTGAAGCTTTCTTT

v_gene: TRBV6-5
d_gene: -
j_gene: TRBJ2-7
abundance: few
CDR3aa: CASSPDRLSYEQYF
CDR3nt: TGTGCCAGCAGCCCCGACAGGTTATCCTACGAGCAGTACTTC

v_gene: TRBV6-5
d_gene: -
j_gene: TRBJ1-5
abundance: -
CDR3aa: CASSLIHAGGLLGPQHF
CDR3nt: TGTGCCAGCAGTTTAATACACGCCGGTGGGCTTCTAGGGCCCCAGCATTTT

v_gene: TRBV7-2
d_gene: -
j_gene: TRBJ1-2
abundance: many
CDR3aa: CASSLGGGTGLGYTF
CDR3nt: TGTGCCAGCAGCTTAGGTGGCGGGACGGGACTTGGCTACACCTTC

v_gene: TRBV29-1
d_gene: -
j_gene: TRBJ2-7
abundance: few
CDR3aa: CSIYGGATYEQYF
CDR3nt: TGCAGCATATATGGCGGCGCCACCTACGAGCAGTACTTC

v_gene: TRBV29-1
d_gene: -
j_gene: TRBJ1-1
abundance: few
CDR3aa: CSATQENTEAFF
CDR3nt: TGCAGCGCTACACAAGAGAACACTGAAGCTTTCTTT

v_gene: TRBV27
d_gene: -
j_gene: TRBJ1-2
abundance: few
CDR3aa: CASSLTSLTAYGYTF
CDR3nt: TGTGCCAGCAGTTTGACTTCGCTTACGGCCTATGGCTACACCTTC

v_gene: TRBV11-2
d_gene: -
j_gene: TRBJ2-7
abundance: many
CDR3aa: CASSLAPLAYEQYF
CDR3nt: TGTGCCAGCAGCTTAGCCCCCCTAGCCTACGAGCAGTACTTC